Below are 20 T cell receptor beta chains sequenced from a single sample in a study of T cells in women clearing cervical HPV infection. Some clones are missing from TCRdb's copy, which holds only in-frame ones; the method was immunoSEQ multiplex PCR. This sample's table has fewer than 30,000 clones. The sample taken for sequencing was blood buffy coat. The receptors were gathered from a woman aged 18 to 75 with a cervical HPV16 infection that either progressed to CIN3+ or cleared (not recorded which).

As concerns this clone: The read stops 3 residues short of the end of the CDR3; the missing end is completed from the germline J gene. The chain has TRBV20-1 and TRBJ1-2; D gene ambiguous. The length of the CDR3 is 11 residues. V lost 3 bases to trimming and J lost 4 bases, with 6 bases between them. The germline V gene encodes CDR1 DFQATT and CDR2 SNEGSKA (reference sequence). CDR3 region: CSASIGYGYTF. The CDR3 bases that were read are TGCAGTGCTAGTATCGGCTATGGC.

Worth noting for this clone: Read coverage stops 3 residues before the CDR3 terminus; the germline J gene supplies the remainder. V and J are TRBV5-1 and TRBJ2-6, with 10 bases lining up with TRBD1. Germline lookup yields CDR1 SGHRS and CDR2 YFSETQ. The CDR3 contains 17 residues. J gave up 0 bases and V 4 bases, and 4 bases lay outside the gene matches. This CDR3 reads CASSEDRGLSGANVLTF. The sequenced CDR3 bases are TGCGCCAGCAGCGAAGACAGGGGGCTCTCTGGGGCCAACGTC.

Concerning this clone: The missing CDR3 end, 3 residues past where the read stops, is filled in from the germline J gene. The rearrangement uses TRBV12-3 or TRBV12-4 and TRBJ1-6, with D perhaps TRBD1 (5 bases). The CDR3 sequence is 14 residues long. Trimming stripped 3 bases from V and 5 bases from J, with 8 bases between. The sequenced part of the CDR3 DNA is TGTGCCAGCAGTTTGGGGGGGAATAATTCACCC. Translation gives CASSLGGNNSP. The entire CDR3 sequence reads CASSLGGNNSPLHF.

Of note for this clone: Read coverage stops 3 residues before the CDR3 terminus; the germline J gene supplies the remainder. The chain links TRBV7-9 to TRBJ1-3; weak D call: TRBD1 (6 bases). V lost 2 bases and J lost 4, with 9 bases in between. This CDR3 is built from 14 residues. In germline, CDR1 is SEHNR, CDR2 FQNEAQ (reference sequence). The CDR3 DNA, read in part, is TGTGCCAGCAGCTTAACAGGGTCCGGAAACACC. Its protein product is CASSLTGSGNT. From start to end, the CDR3 is CASSLTGSGNTIYF.

Concerning this clone itself: The read terminates 3 residues ahead of where the CDR3 ends, so the germline J gene completes it. The V gene is TRBV7-9, the J gene TRBJ2-7; 7 nucleotides line up with TRBD1. This CDR3 has 15 amino acids. Germline V lookup: CDR1 SEHNR, CDR2 FQNEAQ (reference sequence). The junction had 11 bases not matched to a gene; V was cut back by 3 bases and J by 6 bases. The covered CDR3 bases are TGTGCCAGCAGCTTCCCCGGGACAGCTATTTCCGAG. Encoded protein: CASSFPGTAISE. The entire CDR3 protein is CASSFPGTAISEQYF. The full variable domain, completed using reference TRBV7-9 and TRBJ2-7, is DTGVSQNPRHKITKRGQNVTFRCDPISEHNRLYWYRQTLGQGPEFLTYFQNEAQLEKSRLLSDRFSAERPKGSFSTLEIQRTEQGDSAMYLCASSFPGTAISEQYFGPGTRLTVT.

CDR3 DNA, as far as it was read: TGTGCCAGCAGTGAATTCGTAACAGATACG. The encoded protein is CASSEFVTDT. The full-length CDR3 reads as CASSEFVTDTQYF. This rearrangement joins TRBV6-1 to TRBJ2-3; no clear D. Coverage ceases 3 residues before the CDR3 finishes, and the germline J gene fills in the end. Trimming cost V 2 bases and J 3 bases, with 6 bases left between them. From germline, CDR1 is MNHNS and CDR2 SASEGT. CDR3 length: 13 amino acids.

As to this clone: With the read ending 3 residues before the CDR3 end, the germline J gene is used to fill in that end. The chain links TRBV2 to TRBJ2-2; TRBD2 agrees at 8 bases. V was clipped by 6 bases and J by 5 bases; unmatched bases: 11. This CDR3 comprises 16 residues. The germline gives CDR1 SNHLY, CDR2 FYNNEI. The part of the CDR3 DNA that was read is TGTGCCAGCAGAGATACCGGGACTAGGGGGACCGGGGAG. It encodes CASRDTGTRGTGE. The whole CDR3 sequence is CASRDTGTRGTGELFF.

Note on this clone: The CDR3 end falls 3 residues outside the read, so it is completed with the germline J gene. This rearrangement joins TRBV5-5 to TRBJ1-2; perhaps TRBD1 as D (6 bases). Germline CDR1 SGHKS, CDR2 YYEKEE (reference sequence). This CDR3 spans 15 amino acids. Trimming removed 4 bases from V and 0 bases from J, with 13 bases in between. The sequenced CDR3 bases are TGTGCCAGCAGCCCTTCACAGGGAGCTAACTATGGC. Translated: CASSPSQGANYG. The whole CDR3 is CASSPSQGANYGYTF.

Notes on this clone: The DNA ends 3 residues before the CDR3 does, and the rest of the CDR3 is filled in from the germline J gene. The rearrangement links TRBV2 to TRBJ1-2, with TRBD1 as a possible D gene (6 bases). The CDR3 totals 15 residues. CDR1 SNHLY and CDR2 FYNNEI come from the germline V gene. The V and J ends lost 8 bases and 1 base respectively, with 17 bases between them. CDR3 DNA, as far as it was read: TGTGCCAGCGGGGGCAGGGGCGCGGGTAACTATGGC. It codes for CASGGRGAGNYG. In full, the CDR3 reads CASGGRGAGNYGYTF.

Comment on this clone: Sequencing ends 3 residues short of the CDR3 end; the germline J gene provides the rest. The chain carries TRBV12-3 or TRBV12-4 and TRBJ1-6; D not certain. The CDR3 loop spans 12 amino acids. Trimming pared 0 bases from V and 9 bases from J, leaving 3 bases between. Here the CDR3 reads CASSLAGSPLHF. Partial CDR3 DNA: TGTGCCAGCAGTTTAGCCGGTTCACCC.

Turning to this clone: The read ends 3 residues early relative to the CDR3; the germline J gene fills the gap. V gene TRBV11-2 combines with J gene TRBJ2-5; 7 bases are a match to TRBD1. After removal of 0 bases from V and 5 bases from J, the junction contained 6 bases not matched to a gene. From germline, CDR1 is SGHAT and CDR2 FQNNGV. The CDR3 is 15 residues long. The sequenced part of the CDR3 DNA is TGTGCCAGCAGCTTAGATACGACAGGGATGGAGACC. This translates into CASSLDTTGMET. The whole CDR3 protein reads CASSLDTTGMETQYF.

Details on this clone: With the read ending 3 residues before the CDR3 end, the germline J gene is used to fill in that end. The gene calls are TRBV20-1 and TRBJ1-2, with D possibly matching TRBD1 (5 bases). Germline CDR1 DFQATT, CDR2 SNEGSKA (reference sequence). This CDR3 contains 14 residues. Trimming stripped 0 bases from V and 4 bases from J, with 12 bases between. The sequenced part of the CDR3 DNA is TGCAGTGCTAGAGATCCAGACAGTCTCTATGGC. As protein: CSARDPDSLYG. The entire CDR3 is CSARDPDSLYGYTF.

Regarding this clone: The missing CDR3 end, 3 residues past where the read stops, is filled in from the germline J gene. The chain has TRBV5-1 and TRBJ2-1; TRBD2 matches 7 bases. V lost 0 bases and J lost 6; bases outside the gene matches: 6. The CDR3 consists of 15 residues. The germline gives CDR1 SGHRS, CDR2 YFSETQ. The sequenced part of the CDR3 DNA is TGCGCCAGCAGCTTGGCCGCGGGGAGGGGCAATGAG. Encoded protein: CASSLAAGRGNE. From start to end, the CDR3 is CASSLAAGRGNEQFF.

About this clone: The CDR3 end falls 3 residues outside the read, so it is completed with the germline J gene. The V and J genes are TRBV5-1 and TRBJ1-2; possibly TRBD1 for D (5 bases). The V gene lost 3 bases and the J gene lost 3 bases, with 18 bases spanning the gap. CDR3 length: 16 residues. Germline V gene lookup returns CDR1 SGHRS and CDR2 YFSETQ. CDR3 bases read: TGCGCCAGCAGCTCATCTATTGGGGGGGGTGACTATGGC. Its translation: CASSSSIGGGDYG. The entire CDR3 is CASSSSIGGGDYGYTF.

For this clone: The CDR3 end lies 3 residues beyond the end of the read and is filled in from the germline J gene. The chain couples TRBV20-1 to TRBJ2-5, with 11 bases that match TRBD1. The CDR3 extends over 14 amino acids. Germline assignment: CDR1 DFQATT and CDR2 SNEGSKA (reference sequence). V shed 5 bases, J shed 4 bases, and the junction held 6 bases outside the gene matches. The CDR3 sequence is CSASPGQGGETQYF. CDR3 DNA, as far as it was read: TGCAGTGCTTCACCGGGACAGGGGGGAGAGACC.

Concerning this clone: The CDR3 goes on 3 residues after the read ends, and that part is filled in from the germline J gene. The gene calls are TRBV19 and TRBJ2-7; 7 bases align to TRBD2. V lost 3 bases and J lost 4; bases outside the gene matches: 12. This CDR3 has 16 amino acids. Germline CDR1 LNHDA, CDR2 SQIVND (reference sequence). The CDR3 bases that were read are TGTGCCAGTAGTATTGGGGTCGGCGGGAGCAGATACGAG. It specifies CASSIGVGGSRYE. The CDR3 in full is CASSIGVGGSRYEQYF.

The CDR3 here is CASSLGGGGPQETQYF. Partial CDR3 DNA: TGCGCCAGCAGCTTGGGTGGGGGGGGCCCTCAAGAGACC. The chain couples TRBV5-1 to TRBJ2-5, with D possibly being TRBD2 (7 bases). Coverage ceases 3 residues before the CDR3 finishes, and the germline J gene fills in the end. Trimming stripped 0 bases from V and 2 bases from J, with 14 bases between. The CDR3 sequence is 16 residues long. The germline gives CDR1 SGHRS, CDR2 YFSETQ.

To note about this clone: The CDR3 goes on 3 residues after the read ends, and that part is filled in from the germline J gene. The V and J genes are TRBV6-1 and TRBJ2-4, with TRBD2 matching over 14 bases. The CDR3 spans 15 residues. CDR1 and CDR2 (germline): MNHNS, SASEGT. V lost 4 bases, J lost 8 bases, and 4 bases stayed unmatched. CDR3 sequence: CASSGLAGGPDIQYF. The covered CDR3 bases are TGTGCCAGCAGTGGACTAGCGGGGGGGCCAGACATT.

In regard to this clone: Read sequence stops 3 residues before the CDR3 end, and the germline J gene provides the missing end. The chain employs TRBV27 and TRBJ2-3; TRBD2 is a possible D gene (6 bases). Germline V CDR1 and CDR2: MNHEY, SMNVEV (reference sequence). This CDR3 has 14 amino acids. V shed 1 base and J shed 5 bases, with 10 bases lying between them. The part of the CDR3 DNA that was read is TGTGCCAGCAGTTTATGGGGGGAAGGAGATACG. It is translated as CASSLWGEGDT. In full, the CDR3 reads CASSLWGEGDTQYF.

This clone counts as medium-sized (0.01 to 0.1%) by frequency. The read finishes 3 residues shy of the CDR3 end, and the germline J gene is used to complete it. The rearrangement joins TRBV29-1 to TRBJ2-5, with TRBD2 matching 7 bases. The CDR3 consists of 15 residues. Looked up from germline, CDR1 is SQVTM and CDR2 is ANQGSEA. Germline trimming cut 4 bases from V and 7 bases from J; bases unmatched to any gene: 15. The chain's CDR3 is CSVGEGATNGGTQYF. CDR3 DNA (partial): TGCAGCGTTGGGGAGGGAGCTACGAACGGGGGGACC.